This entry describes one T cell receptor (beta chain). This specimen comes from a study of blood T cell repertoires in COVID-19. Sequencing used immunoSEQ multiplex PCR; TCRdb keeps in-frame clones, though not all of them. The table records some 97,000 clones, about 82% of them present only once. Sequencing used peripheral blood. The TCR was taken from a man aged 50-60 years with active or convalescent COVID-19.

The CDR3 protein is CASSLVGTSGDEQFF. DNA for the CDR3: TGTGCCAGCAGCTTGGTGGGGACTAGCGGCGATGAGCAGTTCTTC. The chain joins TRBV5-6 to TRBJ2-1; 11 positions agree with TRBD2. CDR1 is SGHDT and CDR2 is YYEEEE in the germline V gene. The CDR3 totals 15 residues. V trimming: 0 bases; J trimming: 8 bases; junction bases outside the gene matches: 4.